This TCR beta chain came from a study of a mutant IDH1 vaccine in newly diagnosed glioma. Whole-study context: Across weeks 1, 3, 5, 7, 11, 15, 19 and 23, patients received a vaccination each time, eight in all. There were about 60% males and approximately 38% females among treated patients, whose mean age was about 40 years. Most patients had received both radiotherapy and temozolomide, the prior options being radiotherapy, temozolomide, or both. Vaccination was launched 4-6 weeks after radiotherapy alone, or with temozolomide cycles.

The assay was immunoSEQ multiplex PCR, and TCRdb's table has in-frame clones only and misses some. The sample yields 34,000 or so clones, about 73% seen once. Trimming pared 6 bases from V and 4 bases from J, leaving 13 bases between. This CDR3 contains 13 residues. Germline loops: CDR1 SGHRS, CDR2 YFSETQ. This clone is a singleton in its sample. The target antigen is unknown. Time point: week 11, during vaccination. The content of each vaccine dose was 300 ug of mutant IDH1 20-mer peptide, and topical imiquimod accompanied it. Material: PBMCs, obtained from a glioma patient whose treatment included an IDH1 peptide vaccine. This TCR was sampled from a man aged 25 to 45 with glioma. The genes are TRBV5-1 and TRBJ1-2; D possibly corresponds to TRBD1 (5 bases). DNA of the CDR3: TGCGCCAGCAAGCAGGACACCTTCTATGGCTACACCTTC. Translating gives CASKQDTFYGYTF.